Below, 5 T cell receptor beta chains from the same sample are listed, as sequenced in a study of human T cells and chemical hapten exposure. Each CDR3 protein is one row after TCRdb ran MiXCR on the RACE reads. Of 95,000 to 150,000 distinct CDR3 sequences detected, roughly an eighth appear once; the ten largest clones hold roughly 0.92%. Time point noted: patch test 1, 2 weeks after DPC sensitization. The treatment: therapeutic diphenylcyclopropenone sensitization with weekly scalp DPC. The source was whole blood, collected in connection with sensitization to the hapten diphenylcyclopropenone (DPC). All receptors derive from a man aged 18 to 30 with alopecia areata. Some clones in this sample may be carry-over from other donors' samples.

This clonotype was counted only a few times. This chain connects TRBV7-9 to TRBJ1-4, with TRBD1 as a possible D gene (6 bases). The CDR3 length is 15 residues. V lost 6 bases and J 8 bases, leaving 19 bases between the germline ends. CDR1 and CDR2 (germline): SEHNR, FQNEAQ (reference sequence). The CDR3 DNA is TGTGCCAGCAGTCCATACAGGGCTCGAGGGGAAAAACTGTTTTTT. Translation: CASSPYRARGEKLFF.

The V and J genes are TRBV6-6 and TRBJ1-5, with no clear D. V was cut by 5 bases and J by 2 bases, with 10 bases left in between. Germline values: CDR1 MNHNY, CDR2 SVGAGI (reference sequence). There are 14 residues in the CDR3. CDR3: CASSTRTGNQPQHF. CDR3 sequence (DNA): TGTGCCAGCAGTACCCGGACGGGCAATCAGCCCCAGCATTTT.

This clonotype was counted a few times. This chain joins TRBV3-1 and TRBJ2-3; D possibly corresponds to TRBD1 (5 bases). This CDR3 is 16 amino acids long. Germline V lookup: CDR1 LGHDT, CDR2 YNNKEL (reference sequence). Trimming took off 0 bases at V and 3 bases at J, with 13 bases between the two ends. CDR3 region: CASSQDIRVRTDTQYF. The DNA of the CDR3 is TGTGCCAGCAGCCAAGATATCAGGGTTCGGACAGATACGCAGTATTTT.

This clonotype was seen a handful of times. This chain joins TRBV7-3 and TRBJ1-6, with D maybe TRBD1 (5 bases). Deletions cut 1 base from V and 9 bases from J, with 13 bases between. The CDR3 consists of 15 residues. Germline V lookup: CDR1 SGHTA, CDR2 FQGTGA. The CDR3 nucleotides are TGTGCCAGCAGCTTAAATATGGGGCCGCTTTCACCCCTCCACTTT. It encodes CASSLNMGPLSPLHF. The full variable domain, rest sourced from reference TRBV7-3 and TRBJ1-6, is GAGVSQTPSNKVTEKGKYVELRCDPISGHTALYWYRQSLGQGPEFLIYFQGTGAADDSGLPNDRFFAVRPEGSVSTLKIQRTERGDSAVYLCASSLNMGPLSPLHFGNGTRLTVT.

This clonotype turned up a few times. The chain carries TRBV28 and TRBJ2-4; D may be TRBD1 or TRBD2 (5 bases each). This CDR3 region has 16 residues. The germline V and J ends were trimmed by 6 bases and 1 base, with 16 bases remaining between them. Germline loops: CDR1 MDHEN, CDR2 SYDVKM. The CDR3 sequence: CASRLAGAVAKNIQYF. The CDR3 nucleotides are TGTGCCAGCAGGCTTGCCGGGGCAGTGGCCAAAAACATTCAGTACTTC.